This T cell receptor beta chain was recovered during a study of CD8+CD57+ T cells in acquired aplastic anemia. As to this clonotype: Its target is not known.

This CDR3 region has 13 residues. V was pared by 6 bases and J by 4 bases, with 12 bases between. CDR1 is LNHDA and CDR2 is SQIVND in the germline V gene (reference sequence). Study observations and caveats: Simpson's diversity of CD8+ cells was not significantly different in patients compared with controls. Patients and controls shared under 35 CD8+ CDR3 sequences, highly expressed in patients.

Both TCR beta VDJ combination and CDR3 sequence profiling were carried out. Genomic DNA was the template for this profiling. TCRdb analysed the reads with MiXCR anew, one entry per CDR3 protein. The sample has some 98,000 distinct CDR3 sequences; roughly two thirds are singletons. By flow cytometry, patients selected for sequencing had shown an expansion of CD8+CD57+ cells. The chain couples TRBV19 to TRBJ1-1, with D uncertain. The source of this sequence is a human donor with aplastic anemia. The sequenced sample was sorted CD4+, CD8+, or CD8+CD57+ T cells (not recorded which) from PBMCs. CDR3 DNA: TGTGCCAGTAGGGCGGGCGTGGGCACTGAAGCTTTCTTT. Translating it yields CASRAGVGTEAFF.